This TCR beta chain was identified during a study of OX40 agonist ivuxolimab in advanced cancers. About the research overall: Across the patients, intravenous ivuxolimab was delivered every 2 weeks at 0.01 to 10 mg/kg.

This CDR3 has 13 amino acids. Trimming shortened V by 3 bases and J by 13 bases, and 18 bases separated the two germline ends. Germline CDR1 is MNHEY and CDR2 is SMNVEV (reference sequence). By share, this clone counts as medium-sized. Repertoires were generated with immunoSEQ multiplex PCR, while TCRdb's copy carries only in-frame clones and drops some. The sample yields tens of thousands of clones, 75% to 85% seen once. This receptor was obtained from an adult with an advanced solid tumor such as melanoma, head and neck, liver or kidney cancer. The chain combines TRBV27 with TRBJ1-2; possibly TRBD1 for D (5 bases). This material consisted of CD4+ or CD8+ T cells sorted from blood, taken in a trial of the OX40 agonist ivuxolimab. The CDR3 region is CASSFGQGLHITF. The CDR3 coding sequence is TGTGCCAGCAGTTTCGGGCAGGGCCTCCATATCACCTTC.